The clone carrying this TCR beta chain was counted between two and nine times. CDR1 is MNHEY and CDR2 is SVGAGI in the germline V gene. V was trimmed by 2 bases and J by 4 bases, leaving 9 bases between them. This CDR3 spans 14 amino acids. The entry originates in a study of CD8 T cells in Susac syndrome. Random hexamers were used to reverse transcribe the RNA input (about 0.5 to 1 ug). TCRdb re-called the immunoSEQ multiplex PCR reads through MiXCR, storing one row per CDR3 protein. Here the sample spans about 130,000 distinct CDR3 sequences, 90% to 95% being singletons. J is TRBJ1-5 and V is TRBV6-5; a possible D gene is TRBD1 (6 bases). The sequenced sample consisted of CD4+ T cells from PBMCs. The sequence came from a human donor with multiple sclerosis. CDR3 sequence (DNA): TGTGCCAGCAGTTACGGAGGGGGTAATCAGCCCCAGCATTTT. This codes for CASSYGGGNQPQHF.